What follows are 22 T cell receptor beta chains derived from one specimen sequenced in a study of blood T cell repertoires in COVID-19. Sequencing was performed with immunoSEQ multiplex PCR; in TCRdb, only in-frame clones are kept and a portion is missing. The profile shows around 250,000 clones, around 80% of them singletons. Sequencing was done on a sample of peripheral blood. All receptors derive from a man aged 35-49 years with active or convalescent COVID-19.

This clone was seen just once. The V and J genes are TRBV28 and TRBJ1-1; a weak D match, TRBD1 (5 bases). Germline V CDR1 and CDR2: MDHEN, SYDVKM. Between the trimmed V and J ends, which lost 5 bases and 5 bases, there was a span of 9 bases. This CDR3 is 12 amino acids long. The CDR3 DNA reads as TGTGCCAGCAGTGAAACAGGTACTGAAGCTTTCTTT. This translates into CASSETGTEAFF.

The chain employs TRBV7-9 and TRBJ2-3; D may be TRBD2 (6 bases). The V end was cut by 3 bases, the J end by 4 bases, with 11 bases between. This CDR3 has 14 amino acids. Germline V CDR1 and CDR2: SEHNR, FQNEAQ (reference sequence). In nucleotides, the CDR3 is TGTGCCAGCAGCTTGGGGGGTTGGGCAGATACGCAGTATTTT. It encodes CASSLGGWADTQYF.

This chain connects TRBV19 to TRBJ1-2; a weak D match, TRBD1 (6 bases). CDR3 length: 12 residues. V lost 6 bases, J lost 7 bases, and 12 bases lay in between. Germline loops: CDR1 LNHDA, CDR2 SQIVND (reference sequence). In nucleotides, the CDR3 is TGTGCCAGTAGACAGGGCTTCTTTGGCTACACCTTC. Its translation: CASRQGFFGYTF.

The V gene is TRBV10-3, the J gene TRBJ1-6; D may be TRBD1 (6 bases). With 6 bases removed from V and 7 bases from J, the gap between germline ends came to 13 bases. The CDR3 contains 14 residues. Germline CDR1 ENHRY, CDR2 SYGVKD. CDR3 sequence (DNA): TGTGCCATCAGACCCCAGGGGACGAATTCACCCCTCCACTTT. Its protein product is CAIRPQGTNSPLHF.

The rearrangement uses TRBV19 and TRBJ2-5, with TRBD2 matching 7 bases. The CDR3 runs 15 residues. Trimming at V came to 5 bases and at J to 1 base, leaving 7 bases not matched to a gene. Germline lookup yields CDR1 LNHDA and CDR2 SQIVND (reference sequence). CDR3 loop: CASSSKLAGQETQYF. The CDR3 DNA sequence: TGTGCCAGTAGTTCCAAGTTAGCGGGCCAAGAGACCCAGTACTTC.

J is TRBJ2-7 and V is TRBV4-3; 8 bases line up with TRBD1. The length of the CDR3 is 14 residues. Trimming took 3 bases from V and 4 from J; bases not matched to a gene: 5. Germline CDR1 reads LGHNA; CDR2 reads YSLEER. The CDR3 spells CASSQAGGEYEQYF. Here the CDR3 DNA reads TGCGCCAGCAGCCAGGCAGGGGGCGAATACGAGCAGTACTTC.

The chain joins TRBV9 to TRBJ1-3, with D unclear. CDR3 length: 15 residues. Germline V gene data show CDR1 as SGDLS and CDR2 as YYNGEE. V was pared by 4 bases and J by 0 bases, with 11 bases between. For the CDR3, the DNA is TGTGCCAGCAGCCCAAGACAAGTCTCTGGAAACACCATATATTTT. Its protein product is CASSPRQVSGNTIYF.

V is TRBV7-3 and J is TRBJ1-6; a possible D gene is TRBD1 (6 bases). Germline V gene lookup returns CDR1 SGHTA and CDR2 FQGTGA. The CDR3 runs 14 residues. V was shortened by 3 bases and J by 8 bases, with 11 bases between the two germline ends. The CDR3 here is CASSFRGGYSPLHF. The CDR3 DNA reads TGTGCCAGCAGCTTTAGAGGGGGTTATTCACCCCTCCACTTT.

This chain links TRBV11-2 with TRBJ2-3; TRBD2 matches 9 bases. V was clipped by 7 bases and J by 1 base; unmatched bases: 9. Germline loops: CDR1 SGHAT, CDR2 FQNNGV. This CDR3 contains 16 residues. CDR3 nucleotide sequence: TGTGCCAGCATCCGCGGGAGGGCCATGGGCACAGATACGCAGTATTTT. Its protein product is CASIRGRAMGTDTQYF.

This rearrangement joins TRBV27 to TRBJ2-2; TRBD2 matches at 9 bases. Germline lookup yields CDR1 MNHEY and CDR2 SMNVEV (reference sequence). After removal of 6 bases from V and 7 bases from J, the junction contained 12 bases not matched to a gene. The CDR3 extends over 16 amino acids. The CDR3 sequence is CASSPLGLASFGELFF. The CDR3 DNA reads TGTGCCAGCAGCCCACTAGGACTAGCGTCTTTCGGGGAGCTGTTTTTT.

This clone was observed a few times. The CDR3 loop reads CATSDTRALERTGFANTGELFF. In nucleotides, the CDR3 is TGTGCCACCAGTGATACCCGGGCCCTCGAGAGAACAGGGTTCGCGAACACCGGGGAGCTGTTTTTT. The chain is built from TRBV24-1 and TRBJ2-2; TRBD1 might be the D (6 bases). Between the trimmed V and J ends, which lost 3 bases and 0 bases, there was a span of 28 bases. The length of the CDR3 is 22 residues. Looked up from germline, CDR1 is KGHDR and CDR2 is SFDVKD.

The chain recombines TRBV2 with TRBJ2-1, with a weak D call TRBD2 (6 bases). This CDR3 region has 14 residues. The germline V gene encodes CDR1 SNHLY and CDR2 FYNNEI. Trimming cost V 7 bases and J 4 bases, with 14 bases left between them. CDR3 sequence reads: CASKTGVGYNEQFF. The CDR3 DNA reads TGTGCCAGCAAGACGGGAGTAGGATACAATGAGCAGTTCTTC.

The J gene is TRBJ2-1, the V gene TRBV25-1; D is undetermined. The V and J ends lost 1 base and 0 bases respectively, with 10 bases between them. The V gene's germline CDR1 is MGHDK and CDR2 SYGVNS. The CDR3 is made up of 16 amino acids. DNA of the CDR3: TGTGCCAGCAGTGAATCTAAGTGGAGCTCCTACAATGAGCAGTTCTTC. Protein sequence: CASSESKWSSYNEQFF.

As to this clone: No DNA is shown, since the ends of the CDR3 on it are uncertain; the CDR3 is the one TCRdb lists. This rearrangement joins TRBV28 to TRBJ1-5; the D segment call TRBD1 is taken from the table without a DNA check. The length of the CDR3 is 15 amino acids, counting both ends. From germline, CDR1 is MDHEN and CDR2 SYDVKM. The CDR3 spells CASSTSTGGDQPQHF.

This clone has a single count. The chain combines TRBV7-2 with TRBJ1-2; D not certain. Germline assignment: CDR1 SGHTA and CDR2 FQGNSA. Trimming cost V 2 bases and J 4 bases, with 11 bases left between them. There are 14 residues in the CDR3. CDR3 in DNA: TGTGCCAGCAGCTTATCGAAAGGGAGCTATGGCTACACCTTC. It encodes CASSLSKGSYGYTF.

V and J are TRBV7-3 and TRBJ2-1; 8 bases map to TRBD2. Germline-derived CDR1 and CDR2 are SGHTA and FQGTGA. The trim removed 5 bases at V and 2 bases at J, leaving 2 bases unmatched. There are 14 residues in the CDR3. The CDR3 loop reads CASSPGLAYNEQFF. The DNA of the CDR3 is TGTGCCAGCAGCCCGGGACTAGCCTACAATGAGCAGTTCTTC.

The chain carries TRBV9 and TRBJ2-7; maybe TRBD2 (7 bases). This CDR3 has 16 amino acids. CDR1 is SGDLS and CDR2 is YYNGEE in the germline V gene. Trimming removed 0 bases from V and 0 bases from J, with 13 bases in between. The CDR3 loop reads CASSVGGGGSSYEQYF. The CDR3, as DNA: TGTGCCAGCAGCGTAGGAGGGGGGGGAAGCTCCTACGAGCAGTACTTC.

The genes are TRBV12-5 and TRBJ2-3, with TRBD2 matching over 7 bases. This CDR3 contains 16 residues. CDR1 LGHNT and CDR2 FRNRAP come from the germline V gene. V trimming: 6 bases; J trimming: 1 base; junction bases outside the gene matches: 10. The CDR3 spells CASGDPSGLRTDTQYF. The CDR3 coding sequence is TGTGCTAGTGGGGATCCTAGCGGTCTCCGCACAGATACGCAGTATTTT.

This sequence joins TRBV7-9 and TRBJ2-2, with D possibly TRBD2 on 6 matching bases. Germline V gives CDR1 SEHNR, CDR2 FQNEAQ (reference sequence). V was cut by 6 bases and J by 7 bases, with 18 bases left in between. The CDR3 extends over 15 amino acids. CDR3 protein: CASSPIWEVRGELFF. The CDR3 DNA reads TGTGCCAGCAGTCCAATCTGGGAGGTGCGCGGGGAGCTGTTTTTT.

The gene calls are TRBV21-1 and TRBJ2-3; the table's D call TRBD1 went unverified against the DNA. TRBV21-1 is marked as a pseudogene. This CDR3 contains 14 residues. This CDR3 reads CASRGQGYTDTQYF. The CDR3 region has the DNA TGTGCCAGCAGGGGGCAGGGGTACACAGATACGCAGTATTTT.

The chain carries TRBV24-1 and TRBJ2-3; 9 positions match TRBD1. The germline gives CDR1 KGHDR, CDR2 SFDVKD. This CDR3 has 13 residues. Trimming at V came to 4 bases and at J to 8 bases, leaving 3 bases not matched to a gene. The CDR3, as DNA: TGTGCCACCAGTGACGGGACAGGGTCTACGCAGTATTTT. The encoded protein is CATSDGTGSTQYF.

V usage is TRBV14 and J usage is TRBJ1-3; 8 positions agree with TRBD1. The CDR3 runs to 16 residues. CDR1 is SGHDN and CDR2 is FVKESK in the germline V gene. Trimming at V came to 1 base and at J to 3 bases, leaving 5 bases not matched to a gene. CDR3 loop: CASSQVWDRNGNTIYF. The CDR3 DNA is TGTGCCAGCAGCCAAGTGTGGGACAGGAATGGAAACACCATATATTTT.